This T cell receptor (beta chain) emerged from a study of blood T cell repertoires in COVID-19 (dated by TCRdb to the early 2020s). Looking at the study overall: Samples covering the acute and convalescent phases of COVID-19 were provided by collaborators in the United States, Italy and Spain. The prospective study material was composed of cDNA or gDNA derived from T cells, B-cell-depleted T cells, or PBMCs. The sample metadata nearly always contained a de-identified subject ID, COVID-19 status, age in years and sex. The repertoires were made available in a free public database intended to serve as a resource for research on the immune response to SARS-CoV-2. The samples were drawn from the first 160 participants of the ongoing ImmuneRACE study and from 950 to 1,500 subjects provided by 6 global collaborators. Subjects who had been exposed to COVID-19, were actively infected with it, or had recovered from it provided the deeply sampled blood TCRbeta repertoires that made up the dataset. Where available, HLA class I and class II types were taken from metadata supplied by the sample provider and were not determined by assay-based typing.

One collaborating source in Seattle enrolled patients during active infection and followed them longitudinally through the course of disease. Collaborating institutions collected whole blood in K2EDTA tubes following their own protocols. For TCRbeta analysis, collaborators shipped samples in one of three forms: frozen whole blood, isolated PBMCs, or DNA extracted from either of those sample types. What the study reported, not specific to this receptor: Clinical and demographic metadata were provided uncurated, with the amount varying by source and participant.

V gives up 5 bases and J gives up 1 base, and the segment between their germline ends measures 14 bases. The CDR3 spans 15 residues, from the cysteine through the phenylalanine. The CDR3 DNA has 45 bases and is translated from base 1. The germline V gene specifies MNHEY as CDR1 and SVGAGI as CDR2. A word on this clone: This clone's antigen is unknown. No qualities accompany the bases; no much larger clone lies one base away.

The immunoSEQ Assay, a bias-controlled multiplex PCR, was used to amplify TCRbeta CDR3 regions from genomic DNA. The study's processing was this. The number of nucleated cells in each sample was estimated by amplification of reference gene primers within the assay. Sequence reads were collapsed and filtered to measure the absolute abundance of every unique TCRbeta CDR3 rearrangement. Productive Simpson clonality was computed per sample as the square root of Simpson's diversity index over productive rearrangements. The table was pulled from immuneACCESS by TCRdb, which kept in-frame rearrangements only. Such tables lose some clones; where checked, under half of the loss comes from unresolved V genes, and the rest has no known cause. The V and J calls and the clone size are those of that table, but D and trimming were determined from the DNA. For this sample there are around 260,000 clones; approximately 90% appear just once. The biggest ten clones account for approximately 2.1% of the sample.

This receptor was obtained from a woman aged 30 to 39 with COVID-19, enrolled during active disease. Source material: peripheral blood. The chain employs TRBV6-5 and TRBJ1-1, with a weak D call of TRBD1 (6 bases match). The CDR3: CASSPEQGRNTEAFF. The DNA sequence is given as TGTGCCAGCAGTCCTGAACAGGGCAGGAACACTGAAGCTTTCTTT.